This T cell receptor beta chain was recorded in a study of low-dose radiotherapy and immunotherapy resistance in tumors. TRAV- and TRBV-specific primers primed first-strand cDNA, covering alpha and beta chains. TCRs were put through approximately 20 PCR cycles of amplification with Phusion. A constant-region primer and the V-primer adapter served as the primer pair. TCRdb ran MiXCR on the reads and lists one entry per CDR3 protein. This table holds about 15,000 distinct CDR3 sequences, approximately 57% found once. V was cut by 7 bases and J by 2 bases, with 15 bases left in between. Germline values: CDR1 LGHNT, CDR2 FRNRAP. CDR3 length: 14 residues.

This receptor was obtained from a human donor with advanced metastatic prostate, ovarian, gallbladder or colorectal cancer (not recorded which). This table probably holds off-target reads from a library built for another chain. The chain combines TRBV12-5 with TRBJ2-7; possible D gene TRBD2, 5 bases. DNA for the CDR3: TGTGCTAGTGTCATGAGGCAGCGGCCCTACGAGCAGTACTTC. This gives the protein CASVMRQRPYEQYF.